The 30 T cell receptor beta chains in this list originate from one sample, sequenced in a study of blood T cell repertoires in COVID-19. Profiled with immunoSEQ multiplex PCR; TCRdb holds only in-frame clones, not every one. The data contain about 170,000 clones, about four fifths of them singletons. Material for sequencing was peripheral blood. Source of these receptors: a man between 70 and 80 years old with active or convalescent COVID-19.

Only a few counts were recorded for this clone. This chain connects TRBV5-1 to TRBJ2-7, with TRBD1 matching 8 bases. Trimming took 4 bases from V and 5 from J; bases not matched to a gene: 8. The CDR3 is 14 amino acids. Germline V gene data show CDR1 as SGHRS and CDR2 as YFSETQ. The CDR3 region has the DNA TGCGCCAGCAGCCCCGGGACAGGCGTTCACGAGCAGTACTTC. Translated, it gives CASSPGTGVHEQYF.

As to this clone: The sample holds other DNA sequences that translate to the same CDR3. V is TRBV5-1 and J is TRBJ1-1; D is unclear. V was clipped by 0 bases and J by 0 bases, with 3 bases between them. Germline V gives CDR1 SGHRS, CDR2 YFSETQ. The CDR3 loop spans 13 amino acids. CDR3 protein: CASSLVVNTEAFF. The CDR3 nucleotides are TGCGCCAGCAGCTTGGTAGTGAACACTGAAGCTTTCTTT.

The J gene is TRBJ2-7, the V gene TRBV7-9, with a tentative D call TRBD2 (5 bases). V was shortened by 1 base and J by 0 bases, with 10 bases between the two germline ends. Germline CDR1 reads SEHNR; CDR2 reads FQNEAQ (reference sequence). This CDR3 region has 15 residues. In DNA, the CDR3 is TGTGCCAGCAGCTTAGTCACGGGAAGCTCCTACGAGCAGTACTTC. Amino acid sequence: CASSLVTGSSYEQYF.

This sequence joins TRBV30 and TRBJ2-7, with 9 bases fitting TRBD1. The V gene end was trimmed by 4 bases and the J gene end by 6 bases; junction bases not matched to a gene: 7. The CDR3 is 13 residues long. CDR1 GTSNPN and CDR2 SVGIG come from the germline V gene (reference sequence). The CDR3 region is CAWTPGQGFEQYF. CDR3 coding DNA: TGTGCCTGGACTCCGGGACAGGGCTTCGAGCAGTACTTC.

This clone was counted a single time. This chain joins TRBV9 and TRBJ2-5; D perhaps matches TRBD2 (6 bases). CDR1 SGDLS and CDR2 YYNGEE come from the germline V gene. The ends were cut back, 5 bases at V and 4 bases at J, with 12 bases in the middle. This CDR3 has 13 residues. The CDR3 DNA reads as TGTGCCAGCAGTCCCGGCGGGGCAGAGACCCAGTACTTC. It translates to CASSPGGAETQYF.

V and J are TRBV6-5 and TRBJ2-2; perhaps TRBD1 as D (5 bases). The germline V and J ends were trimmed by 5 bases and 5 bases, with 15 bases remaining between them. Germline lookup yields CDR1 MNHEY and CDR2 SVGAGI. There are 15 residues in the CDR3. CDR3 protein: CASSPRTSSTGELFF. The CDR3 DNA reads as TGTGCCAGCAGTCCCCGGACAAGTTCGACCGGGGAGCTGTTTTTT.

V gene TRBV27 combines with J gene TRBJ2-7; perhaps TRBD1 as D (6 bases). Trimming removed 5 bases from V and 3 bases from J, with 11 bases in between. In germline, CDR1 is MNHEY, CDR2 SMNVEV (reference sequence). This CDR3 region has 13 residues. CDR3 sequence: CASSGGSSYEQYF. The CDR3 bases are TGTGCCAGCAGTGGGGGCAGTAGCTACGAGCAGTACTTC.

The count of this clone is one. V usage is TRBV6-2 or TRBV6-3 and J usage is TRBJ2-1; tentative D call: TRBD2 (5 bases). Trimming removed 5 bases at V and 9 bases at J, with 14 bases between. The CDR3 sequence is 13 residues long. Germline-derived CDR1 and CDR2 are MNHEY and SVGEGT. The CDR3 spells CASSTGLGSEQFF. CDR3 in DNA: TGTGCCAGCAGTACCGGACTCGGAAGTGAGCAGTTCTTC.

The J gene is TRBJ2-1, the V gene TRBV28; 14 nucleotides agree with TRBD2. The trim removed 7 bases at V and 7 bases at J, leaving 12 bases unmatched. Germline-derived CDR1 and CDR2 are MDHEN and SYDVKM. The length of the CDR3 is 17 residues. Here the CDR3 reads CASILSGTSGRGNEQFF. CDR3 nucleotide sequence: TGTGCCAGCATCCTCTCCGGGACTAGCGGGAGAGGTAATGAGCAGTTCTTC.

This clone appeared a few times. The V gene is TRBV2, the J gene TRBJ2-1, with D possibly TRBD1 on 5 matching bases. Germline loops: CDR1 SNHLY, CDR2 FYNNEI. V was cut by 6 bases and J by 0 bases, with 9 bases left in between. The CDR3 is 14 amino acids. This CDR3 reads CASRDKGSYNEQFF. The CDR3 coding sequence is TGTGCCAGCAGGGACAAGGGCTCCTACAATGAGCAGTTCTTC.

This chain links TRBV4-3 with TRBJ1-3; TRBD1 matches at 11 bases. In germline, CDR1 is LGHNA, CDR2 YSLEER. Unmatched junction bases numbered 4, after V lost 3 bases and J lost 0 bases. The length of the CDR3 is 17 residues. CDR3 sequence reads: CASSQGQGESSGNTIYF. The CDR3 nucleotides are TGCGCCAGCAGCCAGGGACAGGGGGAGTCCTCTGGAAACACCATATATTTT.

This chain links TRBV3-1 (or the pseudogene TRBV3-2) with TRBJ2-5, with TRBD1 matching 8 bases. CDR3 size: 16 residues. The germline CDR1 and CDR2 sequences are LGHDT and YNNKEL (reference sequence). Germline trimming cut 2 bases from V and 2 bases from J; bases unmatched to any gene: 7. In DNA form, the CDR3 reads TGTGCCAGCAGCCAAAACCGCGGGACAGGTCAAGAGACCCAGTACTTC. Protein: CASSQNRGTGQETQYF.

The rearrangement joins TRBV27 to TRBJ2-7; 7 nucleotides line up with TRBD2. J was trimmed by 1 base and V by 7 bases; bases with no gene match: 4. The V gene's germline CDR1 is MNHEY and CDR2 SMNVEV (reference sequence). The CDR3 covers 13 residues. Written as DNA, the CDR3 is TGTGCCAGCATGGGGGGGATTTCCTACGAGCAGTACTTC. This gives the protein CASMGGISYEQYF.

The CDR3 sequence is CASSNPDRDRYEQYF. In DNA, the CDR3 is TGTGCCAGCAGTAACCCCGACAGGGATCGCTACGAGCAGTACTTC. The chain joins TRBV7-2 to TRBJ2-7, with 7 bases aligning to TRBD1. The CDR3 runs to 15 residues. Germline V gene sequence: CDR1 SGHTA, CDR2 FQGNSA. The trim removed 6 bases at V and 3 bases at J, leaving 11 bases unmatched.

The V gene is TRBV7-2, the J gene TRBJ1-2, with TRBD1 matching over 9 bases. CDR3 length: 15 amino acids. V lost 6 bases and J lost 1; bases outside the gene matches: 6. Per germline, CDR1 SGHTA and CDR2 FQGNSA. The CDR3 is CASRLETGGNYGYTF. The CDR3 DNA is TGTGCCAGCAGGCTGGAGACAGGGGGTAACTATGGCTACACCTTC.

This chain joins TRBV28 and TRBJ2-7; a weak D match, TRBD1 (6 bases). This CDR3 has 15 residues. The ends were cut back, 3 bases at V and 0 bases at J, with 12 bases in the middle. Germline assignment: CDR1 MDHEN and CDR2 SYDVKM. This CDR3 is CASSFYQGSSYEQYF. The CDR3 DNA reads TGTGCCAGCAGTTTTTACCAGGGGAGCTCCTACGAGCAGTACTTC. Variable domain in full (rest from reference TRBV28 and TRBJ2-7): DVKVTQSSRYLVKRTGEKVFLECVQDMDHENMFWYRQDPGLGLRLIYFSYDVKMKEKGDIPEGYSVSREKKERFSLILESASTNQTSMYLCASSFYQGSSYEQYFGPGTRLTVT.

V and J are TRBV27 and TRBJ1-4; D is uncertain. Per the germline V gene, CDR1 is MNHEY and CDR2 is SMNVEV (reference sequence). The CDR3 contains 12 residues. Between the trimmed V and J ends, which lost 3 bases and 4 bases, there was a span of 3 bases. The CDR3 coding sequence is TGTGCCAGCAGTTTCCATAATGAAAAACTGTTTTTT. As protein: CASSFHNEKLFF.

This chain connects TRBV6-2 or TRBV6-3 to TRBJ2-7; 12 nucleotides line up with TRBD2. Germline CDR1 reads MNHEY; CDR2 reads SVGEGT. This CDR3 is built from 16 residues. Unmatched junction bases numbered 9, after V lost 4 bases and J lost 5 bases. CDR3 in amino acids: CASSSPTSGRFHEQYF. CDR3 DNA sequence: TGTGCCAGCAGTTCTCCCACTAGCGGGAGGTTCCACGAGCAGTACTTC.

The genes are TRBV18 and TRBJ2-7; perhaps TRBD1 as D (7 bases). This CDR3 comprises 14 residues. Trimming stripped 4 bases from V and 0 bases from J, with 10 bases between. Germline loops: CDR1 KGHSH, CDR2 LQKENI. The CDR3 DNA follows: TGTGCCAGCTCACTCCAGGGGGGCTCCTACGAGCAGTACTTC. This gives the protein CASSLQGGSYEQYF.

The chain uses TRBV6-5 and TRBJ1-5; 8 bases agree with TRBD1. The V gene's germline CDR1 is MNHEY and CDR2 SVGAGI. This CDR3 is 13 amino acids long. The V segment lost 7 bases and the J segment 6 bases; nucleotides outside the gene matches: 5. The DNA for the CDR3 is TGTGCCAGCACCACCGGGACAGGTCAGCCCCAGCATTTT. This sequence encodes CASTTGTGQPQHF.

The chain uses TRBV28 and TRBJ2-1; 8 positions agree with TRBD2. The CDR3 has 15 amino acids. V trimming: 6 bases; J trimming: 4 bases; junction bases outside the gene matches: 8. Germline lookup yields CDR1 MDHEN and CDR2 SYDVKM. CDR3 sequence (DNA): TGTGCCAGCAGCACCCGGACTAGCCGATACAATGAGCAGTTCTTC. It codes for CASSTRTSRYNEQFF.

V is TRBV4-3 and J is TRBJ1-2, with D possibly TRBD1 on 5 matching bases. V was shortened by 2 bases and J by 4 bases, with 14 bases between the two germline ends. Germline CDR1 is LGHNA and CDR2 is YSLEER. This CDR3 contains 15 residues. The CDR3 protein is CASSQRGREGYGYTF. The CDR3 DNA is TGCGCCAGCAGCCAAAGAGGCAGGGAGGGCTATGGCTACACCTTC.

The chain joins TRBV11-2 to TRBJ2-1; no clear D. CDR1 and CDR2 from the germline V gene are SGHAT and FQNNGV. The CDR3 is 11 residues long. V lost 4 bases to trimming and J lost 5 bases, with 3 bases between them. The CDR3 region is CASSSNNEQFF. Written as DNA, the CDR3 is TGTGCCAGCAGCTCTAACAATGAGCAGTTCTTC.

The V and J genes are TRBV3-1 (or the pseudogene TRBV3-2) and TRBJ2-6; TRBD2 is a possible D gene (6 bases). Per germline, CDR1 LGHDT and CDR2 YNNKEL (reference sequence). Trimming took 7 bases from V and 0 from J, leaving 16 bases between them. This CDR3 comprises 17 residues. The CDR3 DNA sequence: TGTGCCAGCACCCCGGGACTGCTAAGCTCTGGGGCCAACGTCCTGACTTTC. Encoded protein: CASTPGLLSSGANVLTF.

The chain joins TRBV20-1 to TRBJ2-3; D might be TRBD2 (6 bases). The CDR3 runs 15 residues. Trimming cost V 6 bases and J 0 bases, with 16 bases left between them. Looked up from germline, CDR1 is DFQATT and CDR2 is SNEGSKA (reference sequence). This CDR3 is CSASRVADSTDTQYF. The CDR3 DNA reads TGCAGTGCCAGTAGAGTAGCGGATAGCACAGATACGCAGTATTTT.

The V and J genes are TRBV2 and TRBJ2-7; 8 bases align to TRBD1. CDR3 length: 15 residues. V was clipped by 4 bases and J by 2 bases; unmatched bases: 7. The germline V gene has CDR1 SNHLY and CDR2 FYNNEI. CDR3: CASSADRGRTYEQYF. CDR3 coding DNA: TGTGCCAGCAGTGCTGACAGGGGCCGGACCTACGAGCAGTACTTC.

V and J are TRBV5-1 and TRBJ2-1, with 7 bases identical to TRBD1. The germline V gene encodes CDR1 SGHRS and CDR2 YFSETQ. The CDR3 is 15 residues long. V lost 4 bases to trimming and J lost 2 bases; unmatched junction nucleotides: 6. CDR3 nucleotides: TGCGCCAGCAGCCTACCAGGGGGACCCTACAATGAGCAGTTCTTC. Protein product: CASSLPGGPYNEQFF.

V and J are TRBV27 and TRBJ1-3; D gene uncertain. Trimming shortened V by 5 bases and J by 9 bases, and 17 bases separated the two germline ends. The germline gives CDR1 MNHEY, CDR2 SMNVEV (reference sequence). The CDR3 sequence is 14 residues long. The CDR3 nucleotides are TGTGCCAGCAGTCTCCGGGAGGGTAGCGGCACCATATATTTT. This encodes CASSLREGSGTIYF.

The chain is built from TRBV10-3 and TRBJ2-5; TRBD2 agrees at 14 bases. With 4 bases clipped from V and 5 bases from J, the junction kept 6 bases outside the gene matches. The CDR3 loop spans 16 amino acids. Germline loops: CDR1 ENHRY, CDR2 SYGVKD. The CDR3 bases are TGTGCCATCAGTGGACGACTAGCGGGGGGGAAGGAGACCCAGTACTTC. It yields the protein CAISGRLAGGKETQYF.

V is TRBV7-9 and J is TRBJ1-5; possible D gene TRBD1, 6 bases. The CDR3 covers 14 residues. CDR1 is SEHNR, CDR2 FQNEAQ, per germline (reference sequence). Trimming shortened V by 5 bases and J by 6 bases, and 14 bases separated the two germline ends. Written as DNA, the CDR3 is TGTGCCAGCAGCACACAGGGTAGTGGTCAGCCCCAGCATTTT. Protein: CASSTQGSGQPQHF.